These T cell receptor beta chains were read from a single sample in a study of CD8+ T cells in alopecia areata. Repertoires were generated with immunoSEQ multiplex PCR, while TCRdb's copy carries only in-frame clones and drops some. Found here are 150,000 to 200,000 clones, about 72% of them singletons; the top ten hold roughly 10%. The sample here was CD8+ T cells sorted from blood, taken at week 0. These receptors all stem from a human donor with alopecia areata. Each CDR3 is given with its conserved first and last residue. The order of the fields is CDR3 DNA, CDR3 protein, D gene, V gene, clone size, J gene. D genes are given only for firm matches. Not every row has a clone size; where given, it reads once, few, many or a size class.

TGTGCCATCAGTGATCGGGGAACGACAGATACGCAGTATTTT,CAISDRGTTDTQYF,-,TRBV10-3,few,TRBJ2-3
TGTGCCAGCCCCTTAGATACGCAGTATTTT,CASPLDTQYF,-,TRBV21-1,few,TRBJ2-3
TGTGCCAGCAGTTTATTCGGGGATCAGCCCCAGCATTTT,CASSLFGDQPQHF,-,TRBV27,few,TRBJ1-5
TGTGCCAGCAGCTTAGAGGACAGCCAGTACTTC,CASSLEDSQYF,-,TRBV5-6,-,TRBJ2-5
TGTGCCAGCAGCTTAGGTGGACAGGTAGATACGCAGTATTTT,CASSLGGQVDTQYF,TRBD1,TRBV11-2,-,TRBJ2-3
TGCGCCAGCAGCTTGACCATCGGGACAGGGAAAGAGACCCAGTACTTC,CASSLTIGTGKETQYF,TRBD1,TRBV5-1,few,TRBJ2-5
TGTGCCTGGAGTGCTCTGACGGAAATCGATGGTGGGGAGCTGTTTTTT,CAWSALTEIDGGELFF,-,TRBV30,-,TRBJ2-2
TGTGCCAGCAGCCCGACAGGGAGCGGCACAGATACGCAGTATTTT,CASSPTGSGTDTQYF,TRBD1,TRBV7-9,-,TRBJ2-3
TGTGCCAGCAGTGCCTCACGGAAGGATACCAACTACGAGCAGTACTTC,CASSASRKDTNYEQYF,-,TRBV25-1,-,TRBJ2-7
TGTGCCACCAGCATCGGCCGATCTGGGCCCCAGCATTTT,CATSIGRSGPQHF,-,TRBV15,once,TRBJ1-5
TGTGCCTGGAATTGGGGCCACGCGAACACCGGGGAGCTGTTTTTT,CAWNWGHANTGELFF,-,TRBV30,-,TRBJ2-2
TGCGCCAGCAGCGGGGCGCCAGGTGGCAACACCTTC,CASSGAPGGNTF,-,TRBV5-1,-,TRBJ1-2
TGTGCCACCAGCGACCGGGACGACGCAAGCAATGAGCAGTTCTTC,CATSDRDDASNEQFF,-,TRBV15,few,TRBJ2-1
TGCAGTGCACCCTTGAACACTGAAGCTTTCTTT,CSAPLNTEAFF,-,TRBV20-1,-,TRBJ1-1
TGCAGCGTTGGGGGAGAAGCTGGAAACACCATATATTTT,CSVGGEAGNTIYF,-,TRBV29-1,-,TRBJ1-3
TGTGCTAGCAGCCCCGGGACCCTACCAAATTACGAGCAGTACTTC,CASSPGTLPNYEQYF,-,TRBV7-7,-,TRBJ2-7
TGCGCCTCCGCCGGACAGGGAACAAAGAGGGCCTACGAGCAGTACTTC,CASAGQGTKRAYEQYF,TRBD1,TRBV5-1,few,TRBJ2-7
TGTGCCACCAGCAGAGATGGGAATGAGCAGTTCTTC,CATSRDGNEQFF,-,TRBV15,few,TRBJ2-1
TGTGCCAGCTCCAGTACTGCTACCTACGAGCAGTACTTC,CASSSTATYEQYF,-,TRBV18,-,TRBJ2-7
TGTGCCAGCAGCCATGGTACCATGGCCTACGAGCAGTACTTC,CASSHGTMAYEQYF,-,TRBV6-5,few,TRBJ2-7